These 9 T cell receptor beta chains were sequenced from one sample in a study of cytomegalovirus exposure and HLA in healthy donors. The PCR had 60 Vbeta and 13 Jbeta primers. The method was immunoSEQ multiplex PCR; TCRdb's version includes in-frame clones alone and lacks a portion of them. The sample contains 160,000 or so clones, 70% to 90% of which appear only once. The sample was PBMCs. The receptors were sampled from a woman aged 18-30 years in good health and CMV-seronegative.

This chain joins TRBV4-1 and TRBJ2-7, with 9 bases that match TRBD1. The CDR3 covers 14 residues. With V trimmed by 1 base and J by 6 bases, 4 bases remained unmatched. Germline V gene data show CDR1 as MGHRA and CDR2 as YSYEKL. CDR3 loop: CASSQVGQGVEQYF. For the CDR3, the DNA is TGCGCCAGCAGCCAAGTGGGACAGGGAGTCGAGCAGTACTTC.

This sequence joins TRBV9 and TRBJ1-3; 7 nucleotides line up with TRBD1. Germline V gene sequence: CDR1 SGDLS, CDR2 YYNGEE. V shed 7 bases and J 4 bases; nucleotides not matched to a gene: 8. The CDR3 extends over 14 amino acids. CDR3 sequence: CASGKTGTGNTIYF. In DNA, the CDR3 is TGTGCCAGCGGTAAGACAGGGACCGGAAACACCATATATTTT.

The V call is TRBV11-3, the J call TRBJ2-2; D is perhaps TRBD2 (5 bases). This CDR3 has 13 amino acids. CDR1 is SGHNT and CDR2 is YENEEA in the germline V gene. Deletions cut 5 bases from V and 7 bases from J, with 11 bases between. The CDR3 coding sequence is TGTGCCAGCAGCGCAGCGGCGGACGGGGAGCTGTTTTTT. Its protein product is CASSAAADGELFF. Drawing the rest from reference TRBV11-3 and TRBJ2-2, the complete variable domain is EAGVVQSPRYKIIEKKQPVAFWCNPISGHNTLYWYLQNLGQGPELLIRYENEEAVDDSQLPKDRFSAERLKGVDSTLKIQPAELGDSAVYLCASSAAADGELFFGEGSRLTVL.

In its sample, this clone was seen once. The sample has other DNA sequences that encode this CDR3 too. V usage is TRBV11-3 and J usage is TRBJ2-7; TRBD2 is a possible D gene (6 bases). The CDR3 has 13 residues. Trimming took off 5 bases at V and 7 bases at J, with 15 bases between the two ends. Germline V gene data show CDR1 as SGHNT and CDR2 as YENEEA. The CDR3 is CASSPGAGYEQYF. DNA for the CDR3: TGTGCCAGCAGCCCCGGTGCGGGGTATGAGCAGTACTTC.

This chain uses TRBV19 with TRBJ2-7; D is ambiguous. The CDR3 contains 14 residues. With 5 bases removed from V and 2 bases from J, the gap between germline ends came to 13 bases. Germline-derived CDR1 and CDR2 are LNHDA and SQIVND (reference sequence). CDR3 DNA sequence: TGTGCCAGTAGTGCCAGGCTCGGTCCCTACGAGCAGTACTTC. Encoded protein: CASSARLGPYEQYF.

In this sample, this clone turned up once. This sample also contains other DNA sequences that code for the same CDR3. This sequence joins TRBV4-1 and TRBJ2-3; TRBD2 might be the D (6 bases). Germline V gene sequence: CDR1 MGHRA, CDR2 YSYEKL. CDR3 length: 17 amino acids. Trimming shortened V by 4 bases and J by 1 base, and 18 bases separated the two germline ends. The CDR3 here is CASSLLSWERGTDTQYF. As DNA, the CDR3 is TGCGCCAGCAGCCTACTCTCGTGGGAGCGGGGCACAGATACGCAGTATTTT.

The V and J genes are TRBV30 and TRBJ1-2; TRBD1 aligns across 8 bases. V shed 0 bases and J 8 bases; nucleotides not matched to a gene: 8. The germline V gene has CDR1 GTSNPN and CDR2 SVGIG (reference sequence). The CDR3 contains 14 residues. The CDR3 loop is CAWSVTGAKGGYTF. CDR3 sequence (DNA): TGTGCCTGGAGTGTGACAGGGGCCAAGGGGGGCTACACCTTC.

V usage is TRBV11-2 and J usage is TRBJ2-4, with a possible D match to TRBD2 (7 bases). V was pared by 10 bases and J by 6 bases, with 16 bases between. This CDR3 is built from 13 residues. Germline CDR1 is SGHAT and CDR2 is FQNNGV. CDR3 region: CATGTGGLNIQYF. The CDR3 nucleotides are TGTGCCACCGGAACGGGGGGCCTAAACATTCAGTACTTC.

The chain joins TRBV9 to TRBJ2-7; TRBD2 agrees at 7 bases. Looked up from germline, CDR1 is SGDLS and CDR2 is YYNGEE. J gave up 3 bases and V 0 bases, and 3 bases lay outside the gene matches. The CDR3 loop spans 14 amino acids. The CDR3 nucleotides are TGTGCCAGCAGCGTAGCCCCTAGCGGCTACGAGCAGTACTTC. Its protein product is CASSVAPSGYEQYF.